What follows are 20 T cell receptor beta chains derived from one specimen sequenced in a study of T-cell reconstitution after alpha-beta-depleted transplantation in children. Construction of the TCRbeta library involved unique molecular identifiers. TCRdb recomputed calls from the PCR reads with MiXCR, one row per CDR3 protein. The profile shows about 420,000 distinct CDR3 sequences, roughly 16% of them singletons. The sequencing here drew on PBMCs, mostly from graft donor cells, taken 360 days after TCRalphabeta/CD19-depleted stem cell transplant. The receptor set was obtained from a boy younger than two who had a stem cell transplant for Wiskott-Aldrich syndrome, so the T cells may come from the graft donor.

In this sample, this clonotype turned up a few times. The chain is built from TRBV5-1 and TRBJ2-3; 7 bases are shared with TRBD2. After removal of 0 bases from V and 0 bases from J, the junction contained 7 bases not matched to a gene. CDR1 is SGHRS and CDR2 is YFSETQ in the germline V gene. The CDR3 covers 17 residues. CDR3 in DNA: TGCGCCAGCAGCTTGGGTCGCACTAGCGCCAGCACAGATACGCAGTATTTT. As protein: CASSLGRTSASTDTQYF.

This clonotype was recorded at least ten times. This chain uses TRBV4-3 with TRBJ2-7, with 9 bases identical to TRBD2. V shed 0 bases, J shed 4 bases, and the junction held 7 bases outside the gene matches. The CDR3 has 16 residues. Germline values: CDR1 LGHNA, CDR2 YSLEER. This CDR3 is CASSQEFGGRVYEQYF. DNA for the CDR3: TGCGCCAGCAGCCAAGAATTCGGCGGGAGGGTTTACGAGCAGTACTTC.

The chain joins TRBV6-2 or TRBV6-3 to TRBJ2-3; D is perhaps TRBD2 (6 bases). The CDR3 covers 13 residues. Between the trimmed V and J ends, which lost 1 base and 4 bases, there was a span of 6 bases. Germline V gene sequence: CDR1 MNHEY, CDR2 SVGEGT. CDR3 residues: CASSYWGADTQYF. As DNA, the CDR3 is TGTGCCAGCAGTTACTGGGGGGCAGATACGCAGTATTTT.

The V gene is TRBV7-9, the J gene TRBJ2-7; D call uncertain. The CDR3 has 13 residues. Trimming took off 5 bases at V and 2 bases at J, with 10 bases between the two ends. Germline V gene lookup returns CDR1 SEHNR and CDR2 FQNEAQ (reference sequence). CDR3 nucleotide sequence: TGTGCCAGCAGCCGCGGTTTCACCTACGAGCAGTACTTC. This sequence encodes CASSRGFTYEQYF.

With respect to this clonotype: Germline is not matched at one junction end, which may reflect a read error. The CDR3 is CSASQDYLGELFF. In nucleotides, the CDR3 is TGCAGTGCTAGCCAGGACTACCTCGGGGAGTTGTTTTTT. The rearrangement joins TRBV20-1 to TRBJ2-2; TRBD2 is a possible D gene (6 bases). CDR1 is DFQATT and CDR2 is SNEGSKA in the germline V gene (reference sequence). The CDR3 runs to 13 residues.

The CDR3 loop is CSAREGTNTGELFF. The CDR3 DNA follows: TGCAGTGCTAGAGAGGGGACGAACACCGGGGAGCTGTTTTTT. This chain links TRBV20-1 with TRBJ2-2; D call uncertain. V dropped 0 bases and J dropped 0 bases, with 5 bases sitting between them. This CDR3 region has 14 residues. Looked up from germline, CDR1 is DFQATT and CDR2 is SNEGSKA (reference sequence).

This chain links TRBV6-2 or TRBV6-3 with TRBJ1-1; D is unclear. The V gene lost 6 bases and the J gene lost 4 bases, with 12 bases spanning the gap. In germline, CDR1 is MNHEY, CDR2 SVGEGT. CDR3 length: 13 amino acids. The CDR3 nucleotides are TGTGCCAGCAGGCCCCCGGGGTCCACTGAAGCTTTCTTT. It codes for CASRPPGSTEAFF.

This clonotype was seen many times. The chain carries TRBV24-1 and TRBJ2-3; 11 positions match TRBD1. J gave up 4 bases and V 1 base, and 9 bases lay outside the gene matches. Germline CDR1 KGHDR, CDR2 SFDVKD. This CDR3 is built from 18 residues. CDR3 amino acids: CATSDLPLRDRGADTQYF. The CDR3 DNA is TGTGCCACCAGTGATTTACCCCTCCGGGACAGGGGGGCAGATACGCAGTATTTT.

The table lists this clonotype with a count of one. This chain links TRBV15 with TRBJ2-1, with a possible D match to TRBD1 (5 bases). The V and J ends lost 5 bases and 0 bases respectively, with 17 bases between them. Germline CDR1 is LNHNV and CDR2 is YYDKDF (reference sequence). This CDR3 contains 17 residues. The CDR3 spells CATSGVDRPSSYNEQFF. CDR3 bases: TGTGCCACCAGCGGGGTAGACAGACCATCCTCCTACAATGAGCAGTTCTTC. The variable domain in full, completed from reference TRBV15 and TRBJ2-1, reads DAMVIQNPRYQVTQFGKPVTLSCSQTLNHNVMYWYQQKSSQAPKLLFHYYDKDFNNEADTPDNFQSRRPNTSFCFLDIRSPGLGDTAMYLCATSGVDRPSSYNEQFFGPGTRLTVL.

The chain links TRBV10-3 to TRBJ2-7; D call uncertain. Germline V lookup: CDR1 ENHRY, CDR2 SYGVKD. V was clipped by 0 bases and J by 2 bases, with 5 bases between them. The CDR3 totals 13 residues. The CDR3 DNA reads TGTGCCATCAGTGAGTCGGCAACCTACGAGCAGTACTTC. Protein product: CAISESATYEQYF.

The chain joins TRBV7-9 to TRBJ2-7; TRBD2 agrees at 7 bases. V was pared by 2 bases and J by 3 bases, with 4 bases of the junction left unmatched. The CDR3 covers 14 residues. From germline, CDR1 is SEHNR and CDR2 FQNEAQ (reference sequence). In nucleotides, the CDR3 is TGTGCCAGCAGCTTAAGCGGGGATTACTACGAGCAGTACTTC. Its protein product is CASSLSGDYYEQYF.

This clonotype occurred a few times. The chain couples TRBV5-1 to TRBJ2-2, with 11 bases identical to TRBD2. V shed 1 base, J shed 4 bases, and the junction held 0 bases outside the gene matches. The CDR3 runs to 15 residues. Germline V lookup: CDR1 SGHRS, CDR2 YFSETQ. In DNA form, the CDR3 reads TGCGCCAGCAGCTTGACTAGCGGGGGCACCGGGGAGCTGTTTTTT. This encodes CASSLTSGGTGELFF. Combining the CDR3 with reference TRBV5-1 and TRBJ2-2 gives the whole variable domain KAGVTQTPRYLIKTRGQQVTLSCSPISGHRSVSWYQQTPGQGLQFLFEYFSETQRNKGNFPGRFSGRQFSNSRSEMNVSTLELGDSALYLCASSLTSGGTGELFFGEGSRLTVL.

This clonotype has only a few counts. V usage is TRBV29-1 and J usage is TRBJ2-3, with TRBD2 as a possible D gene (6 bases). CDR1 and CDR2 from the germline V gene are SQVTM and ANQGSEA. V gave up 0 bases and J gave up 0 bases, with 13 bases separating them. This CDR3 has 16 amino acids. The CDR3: CSVEDLRGGSTDTQYF. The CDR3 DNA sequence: TGCAGCGTTGAAGATCTTCGTGGGGGGAGCACAGATACGCAGTATTTT.

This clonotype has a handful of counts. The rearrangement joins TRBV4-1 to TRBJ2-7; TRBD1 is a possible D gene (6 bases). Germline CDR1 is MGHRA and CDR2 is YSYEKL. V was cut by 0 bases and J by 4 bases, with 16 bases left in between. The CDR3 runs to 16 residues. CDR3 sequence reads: CASSQDPRGRPYEQYF. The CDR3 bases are TGCGCCAGCAGCCAAGATCCCAGGGGTCGGCCTTACGAGCAGTACTTC.

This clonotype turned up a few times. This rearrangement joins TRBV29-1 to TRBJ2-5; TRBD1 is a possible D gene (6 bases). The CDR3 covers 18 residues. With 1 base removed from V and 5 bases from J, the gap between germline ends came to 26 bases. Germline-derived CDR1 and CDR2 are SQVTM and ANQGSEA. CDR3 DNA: TGCAGCGTTGAAGCGGGTTTACAGGGTCCCCCTACAAGGGAGACCCAGTACTTC. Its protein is CSVEAGLQGPPTRETQYF.

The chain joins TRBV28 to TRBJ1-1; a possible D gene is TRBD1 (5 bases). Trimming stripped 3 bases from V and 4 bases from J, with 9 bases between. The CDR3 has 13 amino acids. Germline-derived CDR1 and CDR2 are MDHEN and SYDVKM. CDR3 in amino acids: CASSFQGPTEAFF. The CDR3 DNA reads TGTGCCAGCAGTTTTCAGGGACCCACTGAAGCTTTCTTT.

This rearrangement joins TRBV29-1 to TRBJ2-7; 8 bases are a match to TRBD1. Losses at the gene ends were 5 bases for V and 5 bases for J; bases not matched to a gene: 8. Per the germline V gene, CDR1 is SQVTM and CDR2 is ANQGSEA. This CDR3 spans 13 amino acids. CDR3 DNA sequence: TGCAGCGTTCGGGACAGGTCTGTGGACGAGCAGTACTTC. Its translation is CSVRDRSVDEQYF.

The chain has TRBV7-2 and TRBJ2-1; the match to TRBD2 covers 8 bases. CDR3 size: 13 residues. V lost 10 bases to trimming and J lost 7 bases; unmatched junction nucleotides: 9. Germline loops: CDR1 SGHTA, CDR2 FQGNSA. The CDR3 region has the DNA TGTGCCACCCGGGGGGGTCCTTGGAATGAGCAGTTCTTC. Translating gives CATRGGPWNEQFF. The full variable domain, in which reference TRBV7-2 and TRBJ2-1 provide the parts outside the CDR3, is GAGVSQSPSNKVTEKGKDVELRCDPISGHTALYWYRQSLGQGLEFLIYFQGNSAPDKSGLPSDRFSAERTGGSVSTLTIQRTQQEDSAVYLCATRGGPWNEQFFGPGTRLTVL.

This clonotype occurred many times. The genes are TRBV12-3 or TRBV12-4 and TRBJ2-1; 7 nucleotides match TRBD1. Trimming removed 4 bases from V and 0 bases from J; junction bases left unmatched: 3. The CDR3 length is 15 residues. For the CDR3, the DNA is TGTGCCAGCAGTTCGGGGACAGTCTCCTACAATGAGCAGTTCTTC. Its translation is CASSSGTVSYNEQFF.

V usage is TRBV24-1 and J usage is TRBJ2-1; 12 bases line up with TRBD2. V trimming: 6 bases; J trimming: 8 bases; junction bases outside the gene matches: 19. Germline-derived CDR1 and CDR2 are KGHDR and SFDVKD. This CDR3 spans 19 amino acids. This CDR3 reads CATSSRLAGDRRGYDEQFF. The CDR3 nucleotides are TGTGCCACCAGTTCCCGACTAGCGGGAGATCGGAGAGGATACGATGAGCAGTTCTTC.